This entry concerns a single T cell receptor (beta chain). Its antigen is not identified. TCRdb's table, derived via immunoSEQ multiplex PCR, lists solely in-frame clones and lacks some. The repertoire consists of under 2,500,000 clones, with approximately 94% occurring once and the leading ten covering approximately 0.13%. The data derive from a study of shared clonotypes between healthy human individuals. Overall study results and limits: Clonotype sharing across donors was expected to vary with sequencing depth.

CDR1 and CDR2 from the germline V gene are MNHNS and SASEGT. Trimming removed 6 bases at V and 4 bases at J, with 15 bases between. The CDR3 extends over 15 amino acids. The V and J genes are TRBV6-1 and TRBJ2-2, with D tentatively TRBD2 (5 bases). Source material: naive CD4+ T cells sorted from blood. This sample's subset: CD45RA+ positively selected. This receptor was obtained from a man aged 18 to 35 in good health. The CDR3 spells CASRGDGGITGELFF. CDR3 DNA sequence: TGTGCCAGCAGGGGCGACGGAGGAATCACCGGGGAGCTGTTTTTT.